This TCR beta chain is drawn from a study of T-cell reconstitution after alpha-beta-depleted transplantation in children. A word on this clonotype: The antigen is not known.

Unique molecular identifiers were incorporated when the TCRbeta library was constructed. MiXCR, applied by TCRdb to the PCR reads, yields one record per CDR3 protein. The data contain roughly 570,000 distinct CDR3 sequences, 25% to 30% of them singletons. Germline V gene data show CDR1 as MGHDK and CDR2 as SYGVNS. This CDR3 contains 16 residues. Trimming at V came to 4 bases and at J to 0 bases, leaving 3 bases not matched to a gene. General study results and limits: By about two months after transplant, alpha-beta T cells reportedly arose from several hundred graft clones that had expanded. At the one-year point after transplant, T-cell counts and TCRbeta diversity were found to come mostly from T cells that had been newly produced. High day-60 TCRbeta diversity in some patients came from surviving recipient T cells and thymic progenitors.

The TCR sequence derives from a boy younger than two with Wiskott-Aldrich syndrome, due to receive a stem cell transplant. The V and J genes are TRBV25-1 and TRBJ2-1, with 10 bases aligning to TRBD2. The sequencing used PBMCs, collected before TCRalphabeta/CD19-depleted stem cell transplant. The CDR3 region has the DNA TGTGCCAGCAGTGCACTAGCGGGGAGCTCCTACAATGAGCAGTTCTTC. Amino acid sequence: CASSALAGSSYNEQFF.